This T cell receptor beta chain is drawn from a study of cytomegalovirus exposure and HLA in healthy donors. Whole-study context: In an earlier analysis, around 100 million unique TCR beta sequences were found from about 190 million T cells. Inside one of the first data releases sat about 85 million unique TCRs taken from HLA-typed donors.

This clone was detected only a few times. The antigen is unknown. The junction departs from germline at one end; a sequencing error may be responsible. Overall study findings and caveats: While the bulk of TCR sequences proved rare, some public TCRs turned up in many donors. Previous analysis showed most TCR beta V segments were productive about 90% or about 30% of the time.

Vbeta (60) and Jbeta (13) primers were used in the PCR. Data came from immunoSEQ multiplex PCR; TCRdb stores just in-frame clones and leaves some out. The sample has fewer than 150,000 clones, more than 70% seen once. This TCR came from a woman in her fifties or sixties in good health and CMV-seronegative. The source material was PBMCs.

The CDR3 reads CASSFRREAHF. DNA of the CDR3: TGTGCCAGCAGCTTTCGCAGGGAAGCCCACTTC. V gene TRBV11-2 combines with J gene TRBJ2-5, with a tentative D call TRBD1 (5 bases). Germline assignment: CDR1 SGHAT and CDR2 FQNNGV. The CDR3 extends over 11 amino acids. Drawing the rest from reference TRBV11-2 and TRBJ2-5, the complete variable domain is EAGVAQSPRYKIIEKRQSVAFWCNPISGHATLYWYQQILGQGPKLLIQFQNNGVVDDSQLPKDRFSAERLKGVDSTLKIQPAKLEDSAVYLCASSFRREAHFGPGTRLLVL.